The clone carrying this T cell receptor (beta chain) was counted a single time. This sample is part of a study of blood T cell repertoires in COVID-19. For the study at large: The study drew acute and convalescent COVID-19 samples from the United States, Italy and Spain. Sources were T cells, B-cell-depleted T cells, or PBMCs; the material itself was cDNA or gDNA.

V lost 1 base and J 5 bases, leaving 9 bases between the germline ends. CDR3 length: 13 residues. Germline assignment: CDR1 ENHRY and CDR2 SYGVKD. In the original workflow: Researchers report that nucleated cell counts were estimated from reference gene primer amplification. Using immunoSEQ multiplex PCR, the repertoire was profiled, and TCRdb retains in-frame clones only, with some absent. The DNA gave D and trimming, while V, J and clone size come from that table. The sample has about 52,000 clones, 65% to 90% seen once; the top ten hold less than 15%. The source material was peripheral blood. This receptor was obtained from a man in his 70s with acute or convalescent COVID-19. The chain couples TRBV10-3 to TRBJ2-7; perhaps TRBD1 as D (6 bases). The DNA of the CDR3 is TGTGCCATCAGTGAGTTTGGACAGAACGAGCAGTACGTC. The encoded protein is CAISEFGQNEQYV.